The TCR beta chain described here comes from a study of blood T cell repertoires in COVID-19. For the study at large: From T cells, B-cell-depleted T cells, or PBMCs came the material, which was cDNA or gDNA.

Data came from immunoSEQ multiplex PCR; TCRdb stores just in-frame clones and leaves some out. Altogether approximately 350,000 clones are present, over 75% being singletons, with the ten largest covering over 0.95%. Participant ages covered about 18 to 95 years across some 25 US areas. The germline V gene encodes CDR1 MNHEY and CDR2 SVGAGI. The CDR3 runs to 13 residues. V dropped 6 bases and J dropped 5 bases, with 14 bases sitting between them. The chain uses TRBV6-5 and TRBJ2-7; D is unclear. Sequencing input: PBMCs or T cells enriched from blood (not recorded which). This receptor was taken from a young man who had recovered from COVID-19. The CDR3 loop is CASRTPTTDEQYF. As DNA, the CDR3 is TGTGCCAGCAGAACGCCCACAACCGACGAGCAGTACTTC.